Below, 20 T cell receptor beta chains from the same sample are listed, as sequenced in a study of response to subunit inactivated influenza vaccine (dated 2018 in TCRdb). The library relied on RT-PCR. The run used an Illumina HiSeq 2500. TCRdb applied fastp at Q25 and MiXCR to the public reads, then kept only in-frame beta chains. Duplicate CDR3 protein sequences are folded into a single record with the most common DNA and genes. Present in this sample are around 850,000 distinct CDR3 sequences, about 18% of which were seen just once. In total, the top ten clones hold approximately 10% of the sample. Sample: PBMCs from blood, taken more than 4 days after vaccination. Every receptor here comes from a man between 45 and 60 years old who received an inactivated influenza vaccine. Donor details come from another sample of the same person, matched by shared clones.

The V gene is TRBV9, the J gene TRBJ2-7; D is perhaps TRBD1 (6 bases). CDR1 is SGDLS and CDR2 is YYNGEE in the germline V gene. Deletions cut 0 bases from V and 2 bases from J, with 9 bases between. The CDR3 has 14 amino acids. The CDR3 DNA is TGTGCCAGCAGCGTAGGGGGGCTAGCCTACGAGCAGTACTTC. It encodes CASSVGGLAYEQYF.

The chain uses TRBV27 and TRBJ1-5; D is uncertain. The V end lost 4 bases, the J end lost 3 bases, and 10 bases lay between the germline ends. The CDR3 totals 14 residues. The V gene's germline CDR1 is MNHEY and CDR2 SMNVEV (reference sequence). The CDR3 coding sequence is TGTGCCAGCAGTTATCGGGGTACCAATCAGCCCCAGCATTTT. This translates into CASSYRGTNQPQHF.

This chain joins TRBV18 and TRBJ2-2; 7 bases agree with TRBD2. V lost 6 bases to trimming and J lost 3 bases; unmatched junction nucleotides: 7. The CDR3 length is 15 residues. Germline CDR1 and CDR2: KGHSH and LQKENI. CDR3 bases: TGTGCCAGCTCCGCGGGGACTACCTACACCGGGGAGCTGTTTTTT. It codes for CASSAGTTYTGELFF.

The chain carries TRBV12-3 or TRBV12-4 and TRBJ2-2, with D unresolved. Trimming shortened V by 7 bases and J by 2 bases, and 11 bases separated the two germline ends. The CDR3 has 14 residues. CDR3 DNA: TGTGCCAGCACACCGGAATCTAACACCGGGGAGCTGTTTTTT. It translates to CASTPESNTGELFF.

The chain is built from TRBV28 and TRBJ2-2; D remains unclear. Trimming took 6 bases from V and 6 from J, leaving 8 bases between them. CDR1 and CDR2 (germline): MDHEN, SYDVKM. The CDR3 runs 12 residues. The CDR3 is CASSSVAGELFF. In nucleotides, the CDR3 is TGTGCCAGCAGCTCGGTGGCCGGGGAGCTGTTTTTT.

With regard to this clonotype: Germline and junction disagree at one end, which may indicate a read error. The gene calls are TRBV12-3 or TRBV12-4 and TRBJ1-2; D gene unclear. The CDR3 covers 12 residues. The CDR3 region is CASSYPNYGHTF. For the CDR3, the DNA is TGTGCCAGCAGTTACCCTAACTATGGCCACACCTTC.

The CDR3 region has the DNA TGTGCCAGCAAACTTTCAACGGGGACAGGGTCTACAGATACGCAGTATTTT. It yields the protein CASKLSTGTGSTDTQYF. J is TRBJ2-3 and V is TRBV7-9, with 9 bases matching TRBD1. The germline V gene has CDR1 SEHNR and CDR2 FQNEAQ (reference sequence). Unmatched junction bases numbered 14, after V lost 7 bases and J lost 3 bases. The CDR3 length is 17 residues.

The rearrangement uses TRBV9 and TRBJ2-5; 9 bases are a match to TRBD2. This CDR3 comprises 15 residues. The V gene's germline CDR1 is SGDLS and CDR2 YYNGEE. The junction had 4 bases not matched to a gene; V was cut back by 2 bases and J by 2 bases. The CDR3 DNA follows: TGTGCCAGCAGCGTTCTGGCGGGAGGGCAAGAGACCCAGTACTTC. As protein: CASSVLAGGQETQYF.

This clonotype was observed once. The chain uses TRBV6-1 and TRBJ2-1, with 9 bases identical to TRBD2. After removal of 0 bases from V and 10 bases from J, the junction contained 7 bases not matched to a gene. CDR1 and CDR2 (germline): MNHNS, SASEGT. There are 15 residues in the CDR3. The CDR3 reads CASSEAWRGGLEQFF. DNA of the CDR3: TGTGCCAGCAGTGAAGCCTGGCGGGGGGGCCTCGAGCAGTTCTTC.

A few counts support this clonotype. The chain carries TRBV11-2 and TRBJ2-7; 9 nucleotides align to TRBD2. V shed 0 bases and J 5 bases; nucleotides not matched to a gene: 2. Germline V lookup: CDR1 SGHAT, CDR2 FQNNGV. CDR3 length: 14 amino acids. CDR3 sequence: CASSLERLADEQYF. The CDR3 region has the DNA TGTGCCAGCAGCTTAGAGAGACTAGCGGACGAGCAGTACTTC.

This clonotype was counted between two and nine times. This chain joins TRBV20-1 and TRBJ2-1; a weak D match, TRBD2 (6 bases). CDR1 is DFQATT and CDR2 is SNEGSKA in the germline V gene (reference sequence). The length of the CDR3 is 14 residues. The V gene lost 3 bases and the J gene lost 6 bases, with 15 bases spanning the gap. In nucleotides, the CDR3 is TGCAGTGCTAGGATGGAGGGTTTTCGCAATGAGCAGTTCTTC. This encodes CSARMEGFRNEQFF.

The chain couples TRBV7-2 to TRBJ2-7, with 10 bases aligning to TRBD1. V trimming: 5 bases; J trimming: 5 bases; junction bases outside the gene matches: 6. This CDR3 contains 14 residues. Germline lookup yields CDR1 SGHTA and CDR2 FQGNSA. For the CDR3, the DNA is TGTGCCAGCAGCCAACCTGGGACAGGGGACGAGCAGTACTTC. Translation: CASSQPGTGDEQYF.

The V call is TRBV2, the J call TRBJ2-5; 9 bases fit TRBD2. J was trimmed by 10 bases and V by 4 bases; bases with no gene match: 16. This CDR3 has 16 residues. Germline loops: CDR1 SNHLY, CDR2 FYNNEI. The CDR3 here is CASSGGAGGTWSSQYF. The CDR3 DNA reads TGTGCCAGCAGTGGTGGTGCGGGAGGGACCTGGTCGAGCCAGTACTTC.

The chain has TRBV10-2 and TRBJ2-5; 13 bases agree with TRBD2. The CDR3 runs to 16 residues. Germline-derived CDR1 and CDR2 are WSHSY and SAAADI. V shed 7 bases and J 4 bases; nucleotides not matched to a gene: 9. The CDR3, as DNA: TGCGCCAGCATGGGGACTAGCGGGGCTGGTGGAGAGACCCAGTACTTC. Protein product: CASMGTSGAGGETQYF.

This clonotype has more than one count but fewer than ten. This chain joins TRBV4-3 and TRBJ1-2, with 9 bases identical to TRBD1. Trimming cost V 0 bases and J 7 bases; bases outside gene matches: 3. Looked up from germline, CDR1 is LGHNA and CDR2 is YSLEER. The length of the CDR3 is 14 residues. The CDR3 coding sequence is TGCGCCAGCAGCCAAGAGAGGACAGGGGTTGGCTACACCTTC. This codes for CASSQERTGVGYTF.

This clonotype was observed a few times. V usage is TRBV7-2 and J usage is TRBJ2-1, with D unclear. From germline, CDR1 is SGHTA and CDR2 FQGNSA. This CDR3 has 14 residues. Deletions cut 6 bases from V and 9 bases from J, with 18 bases between. The CDR3 here is CASSYEVSRREQFF. The CDR3, as DNA: TGTGCCAGCAGTTATGAGGTCTCCCGCCGTGAGCAGTTCTTC.

A few counts support this clonotype. CDR3 sequence (DNA): TGCGCCAGCAGCTTGGAGGGGGACAGATTTTCCTACGAGCAGTACTTC. Encoded protein: CASSLEGDRFSYEQYF. The chain links TRBV5-1 to TRBJ2-7; 7 positions agree with TRBD1. V was pared by 0 bases and J by 1 base, with 7 bases of the junction left unmatched. Germline CDR1 and CDR2: SGHRS and YFSETQ. The CDR3 covers 16 residues. The whole variable domain, remainder taken from reference TRBV5-1 and TRBJ2-7, is KAGVTQTPRYLIKTRGQQVTLSCSPISGHRSVSWYQQTPGQGLQFLFEYFSETQRNKGNFPGRFSGRQFSNSRSEMNVSTLELGDSALYLCASSLEGDRFSYEQYFGPGTRLTVT.

In this sample, this clonotype turned up a few times. The chain employs TRBV18 and TRBJ2-6; D might be TRBD1 or TRBD2, each matching 5 bases. The CDR3 consists of 17 residues. V was shortened by 2 bases and J by 0 bases, with 11 bases between the two germline ends. The germline V gene has CDR1 KGHSH and CDR2 LQKENI. CDR3 bases: TGTGCCAGCTCACCATGGGACCGTAGCTCTGGGGCCAACGTCCTGACTTTC. Translation: CASSPWDRSSGANVLTF.

The V call is TRBV28, the J call TRBJ2-5; D is unclear. Deletions cut 5 bases from V and 4 bases from J, with 11 bases between. Germline lookup yields CDR1 MDHEN and CDR2 SYDVKM. The CDR3 spans 13 residues. CDR3 in DNA: TGTGCCAGCAGTACAACAGCCCCAGAGACCCAGTACTTC. Protein product: CASSTTAPETQYF.

This clonotype has ten or more counts. J is TRBJ2-1 and V is TRBV12-3 or TRBV12-4; 8 nucleotides align to TRBD1. V gave up 5 bases and J gave up 4 bases; unmatched junction bases: 7. There are 15 residues in the CDR3. The CDR3 region has the DNA TGTGCCAGCAGTCTGGGGACAGGCGCGTACAATGAGCAGTTCTTC. It is translated as CASSLGTGAYNEQFF.